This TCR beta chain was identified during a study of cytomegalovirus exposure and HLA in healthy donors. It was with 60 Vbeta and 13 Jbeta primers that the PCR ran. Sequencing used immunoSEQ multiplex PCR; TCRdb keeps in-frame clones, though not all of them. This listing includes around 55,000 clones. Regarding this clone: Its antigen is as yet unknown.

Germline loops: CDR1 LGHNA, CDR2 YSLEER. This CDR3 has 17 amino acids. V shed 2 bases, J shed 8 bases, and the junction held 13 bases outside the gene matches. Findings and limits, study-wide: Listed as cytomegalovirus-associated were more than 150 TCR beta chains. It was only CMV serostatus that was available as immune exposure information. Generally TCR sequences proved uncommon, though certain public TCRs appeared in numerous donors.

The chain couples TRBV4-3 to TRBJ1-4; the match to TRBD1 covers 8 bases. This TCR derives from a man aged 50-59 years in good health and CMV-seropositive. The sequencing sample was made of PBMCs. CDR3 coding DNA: TGCGCCAGCAGCCAATCTCGGGACAGGACCGGACGAGAAAAACTGTTTTTT. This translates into CASSQSRDRTGREKLFF.